These T cell receptor beta chains were read from a single sample in a study of OX40 agonist ivuxolimab in advanced cancers. Measured with immunoSEQ multiplex PCR; TCRdb has only the in-frame clones, and not every one. The sample consists of 70,000 to 85,000 clones, around nine tenths of them appearing once. The starting material was CD4+ or CD8+ T cells sorted from blood, obtained in a trial of the OX40 agonist ivuxolimab. The receptors were gathered from an adult with an advanced solid tumor such as melanoma, head and neck, liver or kidney cancer. Both conserved end residues are part of each CDR3. A D gene is named only where the DNA matches it firmly. Expanded clones are given a class, and other clones once, few, many or no size at all.

J gene: TRBJ2-1
clone size: NA
V gene: TRBV6-1
D gene: NA
CDR3 DNA: TGTGCCAGTATAGGGTGGTCGTCCAATGAGCAGTTCTTC
CDR3 protein: CASIGWSSNEQFF

J gene: TRBJ2-2
clone size: NA
V gene: TRBV5-1
D gene: TRBD2
CDR3 DNA: TGCGCCAGCCGCCGACTAGCGGGAGGGCTAGCGGGGGAGCTGTTTTTT
CDR3 protein: CASRRLAGGLAGELFF

J gene: TRBJ2-1
clone size: NA
V gene: TRBV10-1
D gene: NA
CDR3 DNA: TGCGCCAGCAGTGAGTCCGGGACTGTGAGCTCCTACAATGAGCAGTTCTTC
CDR3 protein: CASSESGTVSSYNEQFF

J gene: TRBJ2-3
clone size: NA
V gene: TRBV10-3
D gene: NA
CDR3 DNA: TGTGCCATCAGCCAGCTTGGCACAGATACGCAGTATTTT
CDR3 protein: CAISQLGTDTQYF

J gene: TRBJ2-1
clone size: NA
V gene: TRBV7-2
D gene: NA
CDR3 DNA: TGTGCCAGCAGCTTGAATAGCGCGAGGAGTGAGCAGTTCTTC
CDR3 protein: CASSLNSARSEQFF

J gene: TRBJ2-5
clone size: NA
V gene: TRBV9
D gene: NA
CDR3 DNA: TGTGCCAGCAGCCCCAGGGATAGGACGACCCAGTACTTC
CDR3 protein: CASSPRDRTTQYF

J gene: TRBJ2-7
clone size: once
V gene: TRBV6-6
D gene: NA
CDR3 DNA: TGTGCCAGCACTCCGACAGGACAATCCTACGAGCAGTACTTC
CDR3 protein: CASTPTGQSYEQYF

J gene: TRBJ2-7
clone size: NA
V gene: TRBV6-5
D gene: NA
CDR3 DNA: TGTGCCAGCACTCAGGGGAATAACGAGCAGTACTTC
CDR3 protein: CASTQGNNEQYF

J gene: TRBJ2-3
clone size: NA
V gene: TRBV5-1
D gene: NA
CDR3 DNA: TGCGCCAGCAGCGGGGAGGACAGCTTTAGCACAGATACGCAGTATTTT
CDR3 protein: CASSGEDSFSTDTQYF

J gene: TRBJ2-2
clone size: NA
V gene: TRBV5-1
D gene: TRBD2
CDR3 DNA: TGCGCCAGCAGCCTTCTAGCGGGAGCTGACGGGGAGCTGTTTTTT
CDR3 protein: CASSLLAGADGELFF

J gene: TRBJ2-7
clone size: NA
V gene: TRBV7-9
D gene: NA
CDR3 DNA: TGTGCCAGCAGCTTAAGGGAGGCCTACGAGCAGTACTTC
CDR3 protein: CASSLREAYEQYF

J gene: TRBJ2-3
clone size: NA
V gene: TRBV7-2
D gene: NA
CDR3 DNA: TGTGCCAGCAGCTTCCCGACTATCCGGGATACGCAGTATTTT
CDR3 protein: CASSFPTIRDTQYF

J gene: TRBJ2-7
clone size: once
V gene: TRBV11-1
D gene: TRBD1
CDR3 DNA: TGTGCCAGCAGTCCCGGCGGGACAGGGGCCTACGAGCAGTACTTC
CDR3 protein: CASSPGGTGAYEQYF

J gene: TRBJ1-6
clone size: NA
V gene: TRBV7-2
D gene: TRBD1
CDR3 DNA: TGTGCCAGCAGCACCCAGGGGGCGCTTAATTCACCCCTCCACTTT
CDR3 protein: CASSTQGALNSPLHF

J gene: TRBJ2-1
clone size: NA
V gene: TRBV29-1
D gene: TRBD2
CDR3 DNA: TGCAGCGTCCAACCCGGGACTAGCAATGAGCAGTTCTTC
CDR3 protein: CSVQPGTSNEQFF

J gene: TRBJ1-2
clone size: NA
V gene: TRBV27
D gene: NA
CDR3 DNA: TGTGCCAGCAGTGGCACAGGGACTGGTCACGGTATCTATGGCTACACCTTC
CDR3 protein: CASSGTGTGHGIYGYTF

J gene: TRBJ2-5
clone size: NA
V gene: TRBV5-1
D gene: NA
CDR3 DNA: TGCGCCAGCAGCTTGGAAAAGAGGAAAGAGACCCAGTACTTC
CDR3 protein: CASSLEKRKETQYF

J gene: TRBJ1-2
clone size: NA
V gene: TRBV5-4
D gene: NA
CDR3 DNA: TGTGCCAGCAGCTTGCTCCGGGTCGCCTACACCTTC
CDR3 protein: CASSLLRVAYTF

J gene: TRBJ1-2
clone size: NA
V gene: TRBV6-5
D gene: NA
CDR3 DNA: TGTGCCAGCAGATATACAGGGACCGGGGGCGGCTACACCTTC
CDR3 protein: CASRYTGTGGGYTF

J gene: TRBJ2-5
clone size: NA
V gene: TRBV9
D gene: TRBD1
CDR3 DNA: TGTGCCAGCAGCGTAGGGACAGGGGGCGAAGAGACCCAGTACTTC
CDR3 protein: CASSVGTGGEETQYF

J gene: TRBJ2-1
clone size: NA
V gene: TRBV6-4
D gene: NA
CDR3 DNA: TGTGCCAGCATGAAGGCCCGGAGAGCCGGGGATGAGCAGTTCTTC
CDR3 protein: CASMKARRAGDEQFF

J gene: TRBJ2-5
clone size: NA
V gene: TRBV7-2
D gene: NA
CDR3 DNA: TGTGCCAGCAGCATAGTGGAGACCCAGTACTTC
CDR3 protein: CASSIVETQYF

J gene: TRBJ1-2
clone size: NA
V gene: TRBV13
D gene: NA
CDR3 DNA: TGTGCCAGCAGCTTTTCCCGACCTAACTATGGCTACACCTTC
CDR3 protein: CASSFSRPNYGYTF

J gene: TRBJ1-1
clone size: NA
V gene: TRBV18
D gene: NA
CDR3 DNA: TGTGCCAGCTCACCAACAGGCTGGAACACTGAAGCTTTCTTT
CDR3 protein: CASSPTGWNTEAFF

J gene: TRBJ1-4
clone size: NA
V gene: TRBV11-2
D gene: NA
CDR3 DNA: TGTGCCAGCAGCCATGCGGGTTTCAGTGAAAAACTGTTTTTT
CDR3 protein: CASSHAGFSEKLFF

J gene: TRBJ2-1
clone size: NA
V gene: TRBV6-5
D gene: TRBD1
CDR3 DNA: TGTGCCAGCAGACGGGACAGGGGATCCTACAATGAGCAGTTCTTC
CDR3 protein: CASRRDRGSYNEQFF

J gene: TRBJ2-1
clone size: NA
V gene: TRBV2
D gene: TRBD2
CDR3 DNA: TGTGCCAGCAGGATGGGACTAGCGACCCTCAATGAGCAGTTCTTC
CDR3 protein: CASRMGLATLNEQFF

J gene: TRBJ2-1
clone size: NA
V gene: TRBV29-1
D gene: TRBD2
CDR3 DNA: TGCAGCGTTGTCCGGGGGGGCAATGAGCAGTTCTTC
CDR3 protein: CSVVRGGNEQFF

J gene: TRBJ2-7
clone size: NA
V gene: TRBV7-8
D gene: NA
CDR3 DNA: TGTGCCAGCAGCCTCCAAAAACCGTACGAGCAGTACTTC
CDR3 protein: CASSLQKPYEQYF

J gene: TRBJ2-7
clone size: NA
V gene: TRBV2
D gene: TRBD2
CDR3 DNA: TGTGCCAGCAGTGAAGCAGGGGCTAGCGGGAGGAGGTCCACCTACGAGCAGTACTTC
CDR3 protein: CASSEAGASGRRSTYEQYF

J gene: TRBJ1-5
clone size: NA
V gene: TRBV19
D gene: TRBD1
CDR3 DNA: TGTGCCAGTAAGGACAGGGCGAGTCAGCCCCAGCATTTT
CDR3 protein: CASKDRASQPQHF

J gene: TRBJ2-7
clone size: NA
V gene: TRBV5-1
D gene: TRBD1
CDR3 DNA: TGCGCCAGCAGCAGGGCCGGGACAGGGCACGAGCAGTACTTC
CDR3 protein: CASSRAGTGHEQYF